The present TCR beta chain was sequenced within a study of blood T cell repertoires in COVID-19. Across the whole study: The United States, Italy and Spain were the sources of the acute and convalescent COVID-19 samples. Sample material is recorded as cDNA or gDNA derived from T cells, B-cell-depleted T cells, or PBMCs.

Germline V lookup: CDR1 SEHNR, CDR2 FQNEAQ (reference sequence). The CDR3 loop spans 16 amino acids. V shed 5 bases, J shed 5 bases, and the junction held 10 bases outside the gene matches. As processed by the authors: Reference gene primers were amplified, and this amplification served to estimate nucleated cell counts. Libraries were prepared by immunoSEQ multiplex PCR; TCRdb keeps only in-frame clonotypes and omits some of them. That table furnishes V, J and clone size, whereas the DNA furnished D and trimming. In the table there are about 110,000 clones, around 88% of which are singletons. Specimen: peripheral blood. The rearrangement uses TRBV7-9 and TRBJ2-2; 8 nucleotides match TRBD1. The TCR was taken from a man aged 50 or older with active or convalescent COVID-19. CDR3 residues: CASSGRPGQETGELFF. The CDR3 DNA reads TGTGCCAGCAGCGGAAGACCGGGACAGGAGACCGGGGAGCTGTTTTTT.